These 32 T cell receptor beta chains came from one sample sequenced in a study of cytomegalovirus exposure and HLA in healthy donors. The PCR ran on 60 Vbeta and 13 Jbeta primers. The table came from immunoSEQ multiplex PCR; TCRdb's copy has only in-frame clones and leaves some out. The table lists around 150,000 clones, about 80% of them singletons. The sample taken for sequencing was PBMCs. These receptors were taken from a girl under 18 in good health and CMV-seropositive.

This clone appeared a single time. V and J are TRBV5-5 and TRBJ2-7; 8 bases agree with TRBD1. The CDR3 totals 15 residues. Unmatched junction bases numbered 5, after V lost 3 bases and J lost 0 bases. CDR1 is SGHKS and CDR2 is YYEKEE in the germline V gene (reference sequence). The CDR3 region has the DNA TGTGCCAGCAGCTGGATGGGACAGGCCTCCTACGAGCAGTACTTC. It yields the protein CASSWMGQASYEQYF.

The chain joins TRBV29-1 to TRBJ1-5, with TRBD1 identical over 8 bases. Germline V gene sequence: CDR1 SQVTM, CDR2 ANQGSEA. Unmatched junction bases numbered 4, after V lost 6 bases and J lost 0 bases. There are 14 residues in the CDR3. CDR3: CSVSGGLSNQPQHF. CDR3 in DNA: TGCAGCGTATCAGGGGGCCTTAGCAATCAGCCCCAGCATTTT.

The chain is built from TRBV28 and TRBJ1-5, with D possibly TRBD1 on 6 matching bases. CDR1 and CDR2 from the germline V gene are MDHEN and SYDVKM. The CDR3 is 19 residues long. Trimming cost V 6 bases and J 0 bases, with 24 bases left between them. The CDR3: CASSRVSVDSIYSNQPQHF. Written as DNA, the CDR3 is TGTGCCAGCAGCCGAGTTTCCGTGGACAGTATCTATAGCAATCAGCCCCAGCATTTT.

The V gene is TRBV18, the J gene TRBJ1-2; 7 bases are shared with TRBD1. The J segment lost 4 bases and the V segment lost 3 bases, leaving 8 bases of the junction unmatched. This CDR3 is 15 amino acids long. In germline, CDR1 is KGHSH, CDR2 LQKENI. CDR3 region: CASSPETGMVYGYTF. CDR3 nucleotides: TGTGCCAGCTCACCGGAGACAGGGATGGTCTATGGCTACACCTTC.

The rearrangement links TRBV11-3 to TRBJ2-7, with 13 bases matching TRBD2. Losses at the gene ends were 4 bases for V and 6 bases for J; bases not matched to a gene: 9. CDR1 and CDR2 from the germline V gene are SGHNT and YENEEA. This CDR3 spans 16 amino acids. The CDR3 here is CASSSRTSGGPGEQYF. CDR3 DNA: TGTGCCAGCAGCTCCCGGACTAGCGGGGGCCCGGGCGAGCAGTACTTC.

V is TRBV2 and J is TRBJ2-7; 7 nucleotides agree with TRBD2. This CDR3 comprises 13 residues. V shed 6 bases and J 3 bases; nucleotides not matched to a gene: 5. Germline V gene sequence: CDR1 SNHLY, CDR2 FYNNEI. CDR3 coding DNA: TGTGCCAGCAGAAGCGGGGTTGGCTACGAGCAGTACTTC. It codes for CASRSGVGYEQYF. The variable domain in full, completed from reference TRBV2 and TRBJ2-7, reads EPEVTQTPSHQVTQMGQEVILRCVPISNHLYFYWYRQILGQKVEFLVSFYNNEISEKSEIFDDQFSVERPDGSNFTLKIRSTKLEDSAMYFCASRSGVGYEQYFGPGTRLTVT.

Of note for this clone: One end of the junction fails to match germline, which may point to a read error. V and J are TRBV7-7 and TRBJ1-2; D remains unclear. The CDR3 sequence is 12 residues long. Germline V CDR1 and CDR2: SSHAT, FNYEAQ (reference sequence). The CDR3 sequence: CASSSRSGGYTF. The CDR3 DNA reads as TGTGCTAGCAGCTCAAGGTCAGGTGGCTACACCTTC.

This clone turned up a few times. The rearrangement uses TRBV7-2 and TRBJ2-3; 8 nucleotides match TRBD1. The CDR3 extends over 15 amino acids. The germline gives CDR1 SGHTA, CDR2 FQGNSA. V shed 2 bases and J 4 bases; nucleotides not matched to a gene: 5. CDR3 sequence: CASSLQGARADTQYF. CDR3 DNA sequence: TGTGCCAGCAGCTTACAGGGGGCGCGCGCAGATACGCAGTATTTT.

Only a few counts were recorded for this clone. V gene TRBV6-8 combines with J gene TRBJ1-2, with D perhaps matching TRBD1 (6 bases). This CDR3 comprises 11 residues. V was clipped by 8 bases and J by 6 bases, with 10 bases between them. CDR1 and CDR2 (germline): MNHGY, SAAAGT. The CDR3 reads CASSRQDGYTF. The CDR3 DNA sequence: TGTGCCAGCTCCCGACAGGATGGCTACACCTTC.

CDR3 amino acids: CASSYSTGEAAFGYTF. CDR3 coding DNA: TGTGCCAGCAGTTACTCGACCGGGGAGGCGGCTTTTGGCTACACCTTC. This chain joins TRBV6-5 and TRBJ1-2; no clear D gene. Germline values: CDR1 MNHEY, CDR2 SVGAGI. The CDR3 has 16 amino acids. Trimming left V 0 bases short and J 7 bases short, with 18 bases between.

The J gene is TRBJ2-5, the V gene TRBV5-1, with 8 bases lining up with TRBD2. V was clipped by 5 bases and J by 9 bases; unmatched bases: 12. This CDR3 contains 14 residues. The germline V gene encodes CDR1 SGHRS and CDR2 YFSETQ. As DNA, the CDR3 is TGCGCCAGCAGACCCACACTAGCGGCTGGGGCCCAGTACTTC. This gives the protein CASRPTLAAGAQYF.

The chain is built from TRBV29-1 and TRBJ2-1; perhaps TRBD2 as D (6 bases). Germline V gene lookup returns CDR1 SQVTM and CDR2 ANQGSEA. There are 16 residues in the CDR3. V was trimmed by 6 bases and J by 3 bases, leaving 21 bases between them. CDR3 protein: CSVKFAGTYFYNEQFF. DNA for the CDR3: TGCAGCGTAAAATTCGCCGGGACTTACTTCTACAATGAGCAGTTCTTC.

The chain has TRBV10-2 and TRBJ1-4; no definite D call. This CDR3 region has 14 residues. The V end was cut by 6 bases, the J end by 6 bases, with 14 bases between. The germline V gene encodes CDR1 WSHSY and CDR2 SAAADI. The CDR3 spells CASSTGSVDEKLFF. CDR3 in DNA: TGCGCCAGCAGCACGGGTTCCGTTGATGAAAAACTGTTTTTT.

This chain uses TRBV11-3 with TRBJ2-2; 10 bases agree with TRBD2. V was clipped by 1 base and J by 5 bases; unmatched bases: 7. CDR3 length equals 17 residues. Germline CDR1 and CDR2: SGHNT and YENEEA. CDR3 nucleotide sequence: TGTGCCAGCAGCTTAGTTCCTAGCGGGAGTTATACCGGGGAGCTGTTTTTT. Residues: CASSLVPSGSYTGELFF.

This chain connects TRBV4-1 to TRBJ2-7; possibly TRBD2 for D (6 bases). Germline V CDR1 and CDR2: MGHRA, YSYEKL. Trimming took 0 bases from V and 4 from J, leaving 13 bases between them. The CDR3 runs to 15 residues. CDR3 residues: CASSQDMGLAYEQYF. DNA of the CDR3: TGCGCCAGCAGCCAAGATATGGGACTCGCTTACGAGCAGTACTTC.

This clone was seen only once. The chain is built from TRBV5-4 and TRBJ2-1, with D perhaps TRBD1 (6 bases). The CDR3 spans 16 residues. Looked up from germline, CDR1 is SGHNT and CDR2 is YYREEE (reference sequence). The ends were cut back, 4 bases at V and 6 bases at J, with 20 bases in the middle. CDR3 in amino acids: CASSPGTLAGVNEQFF. CDR3 nucleotide sequence: TGTGCCAGCAGCCCTGGGACACTCGCAGGGGTCAATGAGCAGTTCTTC.

This clone was detected only a few times. The chain recombines TRBV7-2 with TRBJ1-5, with TRBD1 matching over 9 bases. Germline V gene lookup returns CDR1 SGHTA and CDR2 FQGNSA. The J segment lost 9 bases and the V segment lost 1 base, leaving 7 bases of the junction unmatched. The CDR3 has 15 amino acids. CDR3 sequence (DNA): TGTGCCAGCAGCTTAGACGGGACAGGGACTGGGCCCCAGCATTTT. Translated: CASSLDGTGTGPQHF.

V gene TRBV28 combines with J gene TRBJ1-3, with D possibly being TRBD1 (5 bases). Germline CDR1 is MDHEN and CDR2 is SYDVKM. This CDR3 comprises 14 residues. Trimming shortened V by 6 bases and J by 4 bases, and 13 bases separated the two germline ends. The CDR3 sequence: CASRDPGLGNTIYF. The CDR3 coding sequence is TGTGCCAGCAGAGACCCAGGGCTCGGAAACACCATATATTTT.

V and J are TRBV9 and TRBJ2-2; no firm D call. The V end lost 3 bases, the J end lost 6 bases, and 6 bases lay between the germline ends. This CDR3 spans 12 amino acids. CDR1 and CDR2 (germline): SGDLS, YYNGEE. CDR3 nucleotide sequence: TGTGCCAGCAGCGGCCTAGCCGGGGAGCTGTTTTTT. It codes for CASSGLAGELFF.

This clone was seen more than once but under ten times. The genes are TRBV5-6 and TRBJ2-7; the match to TRBD1 covers 8 bases. The V and J ends lost 4 bases and 0 bases, in that order; junction bases with no gene match: 3. The CDR3 spans 14 residues. In germline, CDR1 is SGHDT, CDR2 YYEEEE. CDR3 in DNA: TGTGCCAGCAGCAGGACAGGGAGCTCCTACGAGCAGTACTTC. Translating gives CASSRTGSSYEQYF. Full variable domain (outside the CDR3, taken from reference TRBV5-6 and TRBJ2-7): DAGVTQSPTHLIKTRGQQVTLRCSPKSGHDTVSWYQQALGQGPQFIFQYYEEEERQRGNFPDRFSGHQFPNYSSELNVNALLLGDSALYLCASSRTGSSYEQYFGPGTRLTVT.

As concerns this clone: This may arise from a read error, as a much more abundant clone is one base away. The gene calls are TRBV2 and TRBJ2-5, with TRBD1 identical over 7 bases. The DNA matches TRBJ2-7 better at its end, which makes the J call doubtful. This CDR3 comprises 14 residues. Germline loops: CDR1 SNHLY, CDR2 FYNNEI. The DNA for the CDR3 is TGTGCCAGCAGTGAAAGTCAGGGGGCCTACGAGCAGTACTTC. Translating it yields CASSESQGAYEQYF.

The genes are TRBV5-1 and TRBJ2-7; D is possibly TRBD1 (5 bases). CDR1 is SGHRS, CDR2 YFSETQ, per germline. V shed 0 bases and J shed 2 bases, with 9 bases lying between them. The CDR3 is 14 residues long. The CDR3: CASSLAQGTYEQYF. The CDR3, as DNA: TGCGCCAGCAGCTTGGCTCAGGGTACCTACGAGCAGTACTTC.

This clone was found a few times. The rearrangement joins TRBV4-3 to TRBJ1-1, with 7 bases matching TRBD1. Germline V gene data show CDR1 as LGHNA and CDR2 as YSLEER. The CDR3 is 14 residues long. After removal of 3 bases from V and 3 bases from J, the junction contained 4 bases not matched to a gene. The CDR3 reads CASSQRQGYTEAFF. The CDR3 DNA reads TGCGCCAGCAGCCAGCGACAGGGATACACTGAAGCTTTCTTT.

The rearrangement joins TRBV11-2 to TRBJ2-2, with 8 bases matching TRBD1. The CDR3 totals 14 residues. CDR1 and CDR2 (germline): SGHAT, FQNNGV. Unmatched junction bases numbered 8, after V lost 5 bases and J lost 9 bases. CDR3 protein: CASSPGQVVRELFF. The CDR3 nucleotides are TGTGCCAGCAGCCCGGGACAGGTTGTTCGGGAGCTGTTTTTT.

J is TRBJ2-3 and V is TRBV11-3, with 8 bases lining up with TRBD2. The germline CDR1 and CDR2 sequences are SGHNT and YENEEA. With V trimmed by 1 base and J by 0 bases, 3 bases remained unmatched. The CDR3 has 16 residues. The DNA of the CDR3 is TGTGCCAGCAGCTTAGGGACTAGCACTAGCACAGATACGCAGTATTTT. It translates to CASSLGTSTSTDTQYF.

This clone was seen more than once but under ten times. An end of the junction does not agree with germline; a read error may underlie this. This chain uses TRBV5-6 with TRBJ2-7; a weak D match, TRBD2 (6 bases). From germline, CDR1 is SGHDT and CDR2 YYEEEE. The CDR3 has 13 amino acids. The CDR3 DNA is TGTGCCAGCAGCTTCACCCCCCCGCGGGACCACGTCTTC. Translated: CASSFTPPRDHVF.

The chain combines TRBV6-5 with TRBJ1-5; TRBD1 agrees at 7 bases. After removal of 4 bases from V and 0 bases from J, the junction contained 6 bases not matched to a gene. Germline CDR1 MNHEY, CDR2 SVGAGI. The CDR3 sequence is 16 residues long. As DNA, the CDR3 is TGTGCCAGCAGTTGGACAGGCGAGCGTAGCAATCAGCCCCAGCATTTT. Its translation is CASSWTGERSNQPQHF.

V and J are TRBV15 and TRBJ1-5; 8 bases map to TRBD1. CDR3 length: 15 residues. Germline CDR1 reads LNHNV; CDR2 reads YYDKDF (reference sequence). The trim removed 3 bases at V and 7 bases at J, leaving 8 bases unmatched. CDR3 sequence (DNA): TGTGCCACCAGCAGCTTGACAGGGGTTCGGCAGCCCCAGCATTTT. Encoded protein: CATSSLTGVRQPQHF.

V is TRBV5-4 and J is TRBJ1-1; TRBD1 aligns across 8 bases. V lost 7 bases and J lost 1; bases outside the gene matches: 9. This CDR3 spans 15 amino acids. From germline, CDR1 is SGHNT and CDR2 YYREEE (reference sequence). The CDR3 nucleotides are TGTGCCAGCCAGGGGCTTGACAGGGGGAACACTGAAGCTTTCTTT. Translating gives CASQGLDRGNTEAFF.

V gene TRBV5-6 combines with J gene TRBJ1-5; D might be TRBD1 (5 bases). The V end was cut by 3 bases, the J end by 1 base, with 14 bases between. The CDR3 spans 16 residues. Germline CDR1 SGHDT, CDR2 YYEEEE. For the CDR3, the DNA is TGTGCCAGCAGCTGGAAGGGGTCAGGGAGCAATCAGCCCCAGCATTTT. This codes for CASSWKGSGSNQPQHF.

This clone was seen only once. The V gene is TRBV6-1, the J gene TRBJ2-7, with 8 bases identical to TRBD2. Germline loops: CDR1 MNHNS, CDR2 SASEGT. V lost 1 base and J lost 2; bases outside the gene matches: 7. The CDR3 covers 16 residues. DNA of the CDR3: TGTGCCAGCAGTGAAGGCCCAGCGGGAGTCACCTACGAGCAGTACTTC. Its protein is CASSEGPAGVTYEQYF.

V gene TRBV7-6 combines with J gene TRBJ2-3; D perhaps matches TRBD2 (5 bases). Per the germline V gene, CDR1 is SGHVS and CDR2 is FNYEAQ. The CDR3 loop spans 12 amino acids. Trimming removed 3 bases from V and 6 bases from J, with 7 bases in between. CDR3 bases: TGTGCCAGCAGCTTTCGCGGGGATACGCAGTATTTT. It translates to CASSFRGDTQYF.